These 9 T cell receptor beta chains were sequenced from one sample in a study of blood T cell repertoires in COVID-19. Method: immunoSEQ multiplex PCR; TCRdb's copy keeps in-frame clones and lacks some. The sample includes over 200,000 clones, about 86% seen only once; the top ten take approximately 3.3%. Input material: PBMCs or T cells enriched from blood (not recorded which). These receptors came from a woman aged 45-65 years in a cohort exposed to, infected with or recovered from COVID-19 (not recorded which).

The V call is TRBV10-1, the J call TRBJ1-5; D unresolved. The V gene lost 2 bases and the J gene lost 7 bases, with 9 bases spanning the gap. This CDR3 is 13 amino acids long. The germline V gene has CDR1 WNHNN and CDR2 SYGVQD (reference sequence). CDR3 sequence: CASSEGTRQPQHF. DNA for the CDR3: TGCGCCAGCAGTGAGGGCACCCGCCAGCCCCAGCATTTT.

This chain connects TRBV14 to TRBJ1-2, with D perhaps TRBD1 (5 bases). This CDR3 is 16 amino acids long. The V gene lost 2 bases and the J gene lost 0 bases, with 13 bases spanning the gap. Germline values: CDR1 SGHDN, CDR2 FVKESK. The CDR3 nucleotides read TGTGCCAGCAGCCAACAGACAGCTCTTACTAACTATGGCTACACCTTC. Its protein product is CASSQQTALTNYGYTF.

In its sample, this clone was seen a few times. The CDR3 DNA is TGTGCCAGCTCCCGGGTCCACGGTGATGGCTACACCTTC. Amino acid sequence: CASSRVHGDGYTF. The chain recombines TRBV18 with TRBJ1-2; D is unclear. Germline CDR1 is KGHSH and CDR2 is LQKENI. CDR3 length: 13 residues. Trimming stripped 6 bases from V and 6 bases from J, with 14 bases between. Using reference TRBV18 and TRBJ1-2 for the parts outside the CDR3, the full variable domain is NAGVMQNPRHLVRRRGQEARLRCSPMKGHSHVYWYRQLPEEGLKFMVYLQKENIIDESGMPKERFSAEFPKEGPSILRIQQVVRGDSAAYFCASSRVHGDGYTFGSGTRLTVV.

The gene calls are TRBV6-1 and TRBJ2-7; 8 bases fit TRBD2. This CDR3 comprises 18 residues. Germline CDR1 and CDR2: MNHNS and SASEGT. With 0 bases clipped from V and 3 bases from J, the junction kept 13 bases outside the gene matches. CDR3 coding DNA: TGTGCCAGCAGTGAAGCGGGGCCCAGTTTAGCGGGAAACTACGAGCAGTACTTC. Protein product: CASSEAGPSLAGNYEQYF.

This clone appeared once. The genes are TRBV4-1 and TRBJ2-7, with D tentatively TRBD1 (5 bases). Germline V gene data show CDR1 as MGHRA and CDR2 as YSYEKL. The CDR3 runs 15 residues. V was shortened by 1 base and J by 0 bases, with 10 bases between the two germline ends. For the CDR3, the DNA is TGCGCCAGCAGCCAAGGGGTTGACAGCTCCTACGAGCAGTACTTC. Its protein product is CASSQGVDSSYEQYF.

V gene TRBV9 combines with J gene TRBJ2-2; tentatively, D is TRBD2 (6 bases). The V gene lost 7 bases and the J gene lost 2 bases, with 9 bases spanning the gap. The CDR3 is 13 residues long. Germline lookup yields CDR1 SGDLS and CDR2 YYNGEE. The CDR3 DNA sequence: TGTGCCAGCGGGCGGGACAACACCGGGGAGCTGTTTTTT. It encodes CASGRDNTGELFF.

This clone was seen a handful of times. The CDR3: CASSLQLRASGGEKLFF. The DNA for the CDR3 is TGCGCCAGCAGCTTGCAATTACGGGCCTCCGGGGGGGAAAAACTGTTTTTT. The V gene is TRBV5-1, the J gene TRBJ1-4; tentatively, D is TRBD1 (5 bases). The V gene lost 1 base and the J gene lost 8 bases, with 21 bases spanning the gap. Germline V gene sequence: CDR1 SGHRS, CDR2 YFSETQ. This CDR3 contains 17 residues.

V gene TRBV9 combines with J gene TRBJ1-6; tentative D call: TRBD1 (6 bases). The CDR3 has 13 amino acids. CDR1 is SGDLS, CDR2 YYNGEE, per germline. The germline V and J ends were trimmed by 1 base and 15 bases, with 14 bases remaining between them. CDR3 bases: TGTGCCAGCAGCGTACAGAACGAGGGGGACCTCCACTTT. Encoded protein: CASSVQNEGDLHF.

The chain carries TRBV28 and TRBJ2-7; TRBD1 agrees at 9 bases. Germline CDR1 is MDHEN and CDR2 is SYDVKM. The junction had 6 bases not matched to a gene; V was cut back by 2 bases and J by 4 bases. The CDR3 runs to 15 residues. The CDR3 is CASSLIGQGPYEQYF. In DNA, the CDR3 is TGTGCCAGCAGTTTAATTGGACAGGGGCCTTACGAGCAGTACTTC.